Below, 6 T cell receptor beta chains from the same sample are listed, as sequenced in a study of cytomegalovirus exposure and HLA in healthy donors. The PCR was carried out with 60 Vbeta primers and 13 Jbeta primers. Here immunoSEQ multiplex PCR was the method, and the copy in TCRdb shows in-frame clones only, minus some. The sample records under 100,000 clones, approximately 79% being singletons. Sequencing was done on a sample of PBMCs. These receptors were taken from a man younger than 45 in good health and CMV-seronegative.

This clone has a handful of counts. The chain links TRBV18 to TRBJ1-4, with 7 bases lining up with TRBD1. V was pared by 4 bases and J by 2 bases, with 4 bases of the junction left unmatched. Germline CDR1 and CDR2: KGHSH and LQKENI. CDR3 size: 15 residues. CDR3 region: CASSHRQGTNEKLFF. The CDR3 DNA reads TGTGCCAGCTCACACAGACAGGGTACTAATGAAAAACTGTTTTTT.

This clone was detected a few times. V is TRBV5-5 and J is TRBJ1-6, with a tentative D call TRBD1 (6 bases). V lost 1 base to trimming and J lost 6 bases, with 8 bases between them. Germline V gene sequence: CDR1 SGHKS, CDR2 YYEKEE (reference sequence). The CDR3 is 14 amino acids. The CDR3 sequence is CASSLTGTNSPLHF. Here the CDR3 DNA reads TGTGCCAGCAGCTTGACAGGGACTAATTCACCCCTCCACTTT.

V is TRBV7-8 and J is TRBJ2-3; TRBD2 might be the D (7 bases). The CDR3 is 14 amino acids. V lost 6 bases, J lost 3 bases, and 13 bases lay in between. Germline CDR1 is SGHVS and CDR2 is FQNEAQ. Written as DNA, the CDR3 is TGTGCCAGCAGACCGGGGGGCAGGACAGATACGCAGTATTTT. Translated: CASRPGGRTDTQYF.

The rearrangement joins TRBV6-5 to TRBJ2-7; 8 bases match TRBD1. Trimming at V came to 5 bases and at J to 4 bases, leaving 4 bases not matched to a gene. The germline CDR1 and CDR2 sequences are MNHEY and SVGAGI. The CDR3 runs 13 residues. The CDR3 region is CASSRQGRYEQYF. The CDR3 nucleotides read TGTGCCAGCAGTCGACAGGGGAGGTACGAGCAGTACTTC.

V usage is TRBV19 and J usage is TRBJ2-1; D might be TRBD2 (5 bases). The CDR3 is 12 amino acids. In germline, CDR1 is LNHDA, CDR2 SQIVND (reference sequence). V gave up 7 bases and J gave up 6 bases, with 10 bases separating them. The CDR3 spells CASIATSNEQFF. The DNA for the CDR3 is TGTGCCAGTATTGCTACTAGCAATGAGCAGTTCTTC.

This clone has just one count. The chain combines TRBV4-2 with TRBJ1-5; perhaps TRBD1 as D (5 bases). Per the germline V gene, CDR1 is LGHNA and CDR2 is YNFKEQ. The ends were cut back, 2 bases at V and 6 bases at J, with 11 bases in the middle. The CDR3 contains 14 residues. In DNA form, the CDR3 reads TGTGCCAGCAGCCAAAGGCGGGGGGGTCAGCCCCAGCATTTT. Translation gives CASSQRRGGQPQHF.